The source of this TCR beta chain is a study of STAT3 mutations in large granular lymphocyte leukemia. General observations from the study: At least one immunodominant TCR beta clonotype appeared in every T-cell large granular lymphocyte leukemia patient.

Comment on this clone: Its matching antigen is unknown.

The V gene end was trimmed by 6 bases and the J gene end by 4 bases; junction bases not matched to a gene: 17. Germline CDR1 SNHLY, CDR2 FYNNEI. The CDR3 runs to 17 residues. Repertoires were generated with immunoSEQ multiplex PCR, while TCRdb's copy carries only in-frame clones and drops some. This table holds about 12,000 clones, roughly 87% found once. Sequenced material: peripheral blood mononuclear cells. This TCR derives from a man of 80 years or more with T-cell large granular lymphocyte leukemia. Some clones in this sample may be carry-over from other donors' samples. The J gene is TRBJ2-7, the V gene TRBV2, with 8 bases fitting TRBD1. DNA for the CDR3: TGTGCCAGCAGACTTATGAGCTTCCGGGACAGGCCTTACGAGCAGTACTTC. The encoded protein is CASRLMSFRDRPYEQYF.